The TCR beta chain under discussion was sequenced for a study of T-cell reconstitution after alpha-beta-depleted transplantation in children. General study points: T-cell counts and diversity at one year following transplant were attributed mainly to newly produced T cells. About two months after transplant, alpha-beta T cells reportedly came from several hundred expanded graft clones.

Germline CDR1 reads MGHDK; CDR2 reads SYGVNS. There are 15 residues in the CDR3. V shed 6 bases, J shed 1 base, and the junction held 4 bases outside the gene matches. Details on this clonotype: Its antigen remains unidentified.

The TCRbeta library was prepared with unique molecular identifiers. TCRdb analysed the PCR reads with MiXCR anew, one entry per CDR3 protein. The sample contains around 450,000 distinct CDR3 sequences, around 16% of which appear only once. The gene calls are TRBV25-1 and TRBJ2-5, with 11 bases aligning to TRBD2. The sequenced sample was PBMCs, mostly from graft donor cells, obtained 360 days after TCRalphabeta/CD19-depleted stem cell transplant. This clonotype originated in a boy younger than two who had a stem cell transplant for Wiskott-Aldrich syndrome, so the T cells may come from the graft donor. CDR3 residues: CASRPGLAGQETQYF. CDR3 coding DNA: TGTGCCAGCAGACCAGGACTAGCGGGCCAAGAGACCCAGTACTTC.